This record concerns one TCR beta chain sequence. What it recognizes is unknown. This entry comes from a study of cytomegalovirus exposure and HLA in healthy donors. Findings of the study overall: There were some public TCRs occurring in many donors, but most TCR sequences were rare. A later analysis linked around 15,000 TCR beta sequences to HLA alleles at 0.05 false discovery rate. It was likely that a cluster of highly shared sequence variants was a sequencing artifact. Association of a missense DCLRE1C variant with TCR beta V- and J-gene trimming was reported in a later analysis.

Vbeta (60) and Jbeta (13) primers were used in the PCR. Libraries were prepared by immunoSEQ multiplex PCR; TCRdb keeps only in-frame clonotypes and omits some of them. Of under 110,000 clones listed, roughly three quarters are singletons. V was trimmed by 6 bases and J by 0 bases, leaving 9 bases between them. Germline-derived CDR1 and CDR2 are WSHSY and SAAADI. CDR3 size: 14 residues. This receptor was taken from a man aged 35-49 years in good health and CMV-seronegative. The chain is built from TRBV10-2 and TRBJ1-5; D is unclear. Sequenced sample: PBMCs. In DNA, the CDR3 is TGCGCCAGCAGCGACATCAATAGCAATCAGCCCCAGCATTTT. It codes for CASSDINSNQPQHF.